Following are 10 T cell receptor beta chains from one sample sequenced in a study of blood T cell repertoires in COVID-19. TCRdb's copy holds only in-frame clones and misses some; the assay was immunoSEQ multiplex PCR. The sample shows about 76,000 clones, roughly 88% of them seen only once. The sequenced sample was peripheral blood. The receptors shown here come from a woman aged 45-65 years in a cohort sampled during active COVID-19.

This clone was detected a few times. The chain is built from TRBV7-9 and TRBJ2-7; TRBD2 matches 7 bases. Per germline, CDR1 SEHNR and CDR2 FQNEAQ (reference sequence). Losses at the gene ends were 3 bases for V and 3 bases for J; bases not matched to a gene: 8. CDR3 length: 15 amino acids. CDR3 amino acids: CASSFSSGGRYEQYF. The CDR3 DNA is TGTGCCAGCAGCTTTTCTAGCGGAGGCCGCTACGAGCAGTACTTC.

The chain links TRBV28 to TRBJ2-5, with D possibly TRBD2 on 6 matching bases. The CDR3 is 17 residues long. Trimming removed 4 bases at V and 5 bases at J, with 23 bases between. CDR1 is MDHEN and CDR2 is SYDVKM in the germline V gene. The CDR3 DNA reads as TGTGCCAGCAGTTCAGGACGGGGACTCTCGGTCTTTGAGACCCAGTACTTC. It encodes CASSSGRGLSVFETQYF.

This clone was counted once. The chain combines TRBV19 with TRBJ2-5; 10 bases line up with TRBD2. Unmatched junction bases numbered 6, after V lost 3 bases and J lost 5 bases. Germline V lookup: CDR1 LNHDA, CDR2 SQIVND (reference sequence). The CDR3 sequence is 15 residues long. The CDR3 DNA is TGTGCCAGTAGTATGGCTAGCGGGAGATCGGAGACCCAGTACTTC. It codes for CASSMASGRSETQYF. Combining the CDR3 with reference TRBV19 and TRBJ2-5 gives the whole variable domain DGGITQSPKYLFRKEGQNVTLSCEQNLNHDAMYWYRQDPGQGLRLIYYSQIVNDFQKGDIAEGYSVSREKKESFPLTVTSAQKNPTAFYLCASSMASGRSETQYFGPGTRLLVL.

The rearrangement joins TRBV7-3 to TRBJ2-3, with a tentative D call TRBD1 (6 bases). The CDR3 has 15 amino acids. Trimming cost V 5 bases and J 6 bases, with 18 bases left between them. Germline V gives CDR1 SGHTA, CDR2 FQGTGA. CDR3 sequence (DNA): TGTGCCAGCAGCCGGAGCGGCCCTCAGGGGGATACGCAGTATTTT. It codes for CASSRSGPQGDTQYF. Drawing the rest from reference TRBV7-3 and TRBJ2-3, the complete variable domain is GAGVSQTPSNKVTEKGKYVELRCDPISGHTALYWYRQSLGQGPEFLIYFQGTGAADDSGLPNDRFFAVRPEGSVSTLKIQRTERGDSAVYLCASSRSGPQGDTQYFGPGTRLTVL.

The chain is built from TRBV18 and TRBJ1-2; no firm D call. CDR3 length: 13 residues. Trimming shortened V by 2 bases and J by 10 bases, and 14 bases separated the two germline ends. Looked up from germline, CDR1 is KGHSH and CDR2 is LQKENI. Here the CDR3 DNA reads TGTGCCAGCTCACCAGAGCTCCGGGAGGCCTACACCTTC. Amino acids: CASSPELREAYTF.

This rearrangement joins TRBV5-1 to TRBJ2-1, with 11 bases fitting TRBD2. The CDR3 length is 14 residues. V was clipped by 0 bases and J by 10 bases; unmatched bases: 3. Germline V gene lookup returns CDR1 SGHRS and CDR2 YFSETQ. CDR3 bases: TGCGCCAGCAGCTTGGAGACTAGCGGGGCGGAGCAGTTCTTC. Protein: CASSLETSGAEQFF.

J is TRBJ2-7 and V is TRBV14, with a weak D call TRBD1 (6 bases). CDR1 and CDR2 from the germline V gene are SGHDN and FVKESK. The CDR3 is 14 amino acids. V gave up 5 bases and J gave up 2 bases, with 13 bases separating them. The DNA of the CDR3 is TGTGCCAGCAGCACCGGGACACCTCCCTACGAGCAGTACTTC. Its translation: CASSTGTPPYEQYF.

The chain uses TRBV9 and TRBJ2-3; 11 positions match TRBD2. J lost 3 bases, V lost 4 bases, and 7 bases had no gene match. Germline V gene lookup returns CDR1 SGDLS and CDR2 YYNGEE. This CDR3 is built from 16 residues. The CDR3 DNA follows: TGTGCCAGCAGCCCAGAACTAGCGGGAGCGACAGATACGCAGTATTTT. Amino acids: CASSPELAGATDTQYF.

The chain couples TRBV10-3 to TRBJ2-1, with TRBD2 identical over 7 bases. CDR1 and CDR2 from the germline V gene are ENHRY and SYGVKD. This CDR3 region has 14 residues. The junction had 3 bases not matched to a gene; V was cut back by 1 base and J by 6 bases. CDR3 in DNA: TGTGCCATCAGTGAGTTGGGCGGGGGCAATGAGCAGTTCTTC. It specifies CAISELGGGNEQFF.

The chain is built from TRBV24-1 and TRBJ2-1, with D perhaps TRBD1 (6 bases). The CDR3 is 17 amino acids. Trimming left V 2 bases short and J 4 bases short, with 17 bases between. Germline V gene sequence: CDR1 KGHDR, CDR2 SFDVKD. The CDR3 sequence: CATSDSGRGSFYNEQFF. For the CDR3, the DNA is TGTGCCACCAGTGATTCTGGCAGGGGATCCTTTTACAATGAGCAGTTCTTC.